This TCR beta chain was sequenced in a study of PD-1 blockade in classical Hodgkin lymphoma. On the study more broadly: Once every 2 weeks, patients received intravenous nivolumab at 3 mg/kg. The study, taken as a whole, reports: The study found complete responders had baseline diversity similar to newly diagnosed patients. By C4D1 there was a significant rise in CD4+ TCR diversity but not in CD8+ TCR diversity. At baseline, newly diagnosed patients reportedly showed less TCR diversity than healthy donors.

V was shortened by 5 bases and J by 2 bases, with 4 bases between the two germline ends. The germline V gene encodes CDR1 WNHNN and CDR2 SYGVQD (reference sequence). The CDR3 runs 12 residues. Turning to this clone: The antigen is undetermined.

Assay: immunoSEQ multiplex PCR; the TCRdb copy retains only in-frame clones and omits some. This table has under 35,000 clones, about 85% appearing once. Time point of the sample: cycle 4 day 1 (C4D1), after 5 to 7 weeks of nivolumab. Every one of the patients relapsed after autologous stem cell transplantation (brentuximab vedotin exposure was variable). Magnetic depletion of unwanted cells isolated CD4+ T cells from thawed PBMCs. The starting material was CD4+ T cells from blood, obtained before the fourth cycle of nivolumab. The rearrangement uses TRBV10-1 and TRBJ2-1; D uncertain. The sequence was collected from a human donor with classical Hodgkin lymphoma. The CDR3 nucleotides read TGCGCCAGCAGTATTACCTACAATGAGCAGTTCTTC. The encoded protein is CASSITYNEQFF.